Following are 14 T cell receptor beta chains from one sample sequenced in a study of CXCR3-negative and CXCR3-positive naive CD8 T cells. Through 5' RACE with UMI labels, the TRB cDNA libraries were prepared. TCRdb reprocessed the 5' RACE reads, with one entry per CDR3 protein and no DNA. The listing records 5,000 to 6,500 distinct CDR3 sequences. The sequenced sample was naive CXCR3- CD8+ T cells from blood. As to subset: CD45RO-CCR7+CD27+CD95- naive CD8+ T cells lacking CXCR3 (TNR3-). The source is a human donor in good health. Some clones in this sample may be carry-over from other donors' samples.

The J gene is TRBJ1-5, the V gene TRBV27; there is no DNA to check the TCRdb D call of TRBD1. CDR1 MNHEY and CDR2 SMNVEV come from the germline V gene (reference sequence). The CDR3 has 15 residues. The chain's CDR3 is CASSPLGGHGQPQHF.

This clonotype is labeled medium-sized based on frequency. The J gene is TRBJ1-1, the V gene TRBV23-1; as DNA is missing, the TRBD1 call by TCRdb cannot be tested. TRBV23-1 is identified as an open reading frame with a role that is uncertain. This CDR3 region has 15 residues. The CDR3 is CASSQSGQGIIEAFF.

This chain connects TRBV28 to TRBJ1-6; the D gene TCRdb calls, TRBD1, cannot be checked with no DNA. Germline V CDR1 and CDR2: MDHEN, SYDVKM. The CDR3 totals 14 residues. CDR3 region: CASRPDRAISPLHF.

The chain combines TRBV29-1 with TRBJ2-1. The CDR3 sequence is 12 residues long. CDR1 and CDR2 (germline): SQVTM, ANQGSEA. The CDR3: CSVPNPYNEQFF.

This chain connects TRBV4-1 to TRBJ2-7. The CDR3 loop spans 14 amino acids. CDR1 and CDR2 from the germline V gene are MGHRA and YSYEKL. CDR3 in amino acids: CASSQEGFGYEQYF.

V gene TRBV19 combines with J gene TRBJ2-5; TCRdb returns TRBD1, unconfirmable since there is no DNA. CDR3 length: 16 amino acids. Germline V CDR1 and CDR2: LNHDA, SQIVND (reference sequence). This CDR3 reads CASSSSISNPRETQYF.

Considering frequency, this clonotype is medium-sized (0.01 to 0.1%). The CDR3 sequence: CSASGSSDEQFF. The rearrangement joins TRBV29-1 to TRBJ2-1; as DNA is missing, the TRBD2 call by TCRdb cannot be tested. This CDR3 spans 12 amino acids. Germline CDR1 reads SQVTM; CDR2 reads ANQGSEA.

Considering frequency, this clonotype is medium-sized. V is TRBV4-3 and J is TRBJ2-3. CDR3 length equals 15 residues. CDR1 is LGHNA, CDR2 YSLEER, per germline. CDR3 loop: CASSQARASTDTQYF.

The chain joins TRBV2 to TRBJ2-7; the TCRdb D gene call, TRBD1, has no DNA to confirm it. Germline loops: CDR1 SNHLY, CDR2 FYNNEI. The CDR3 covers 14 residues. The CDR3 loop is CASSDRGRGYEQYF.

The rearrangement uses TRBV27 and TRBJ2-3. Germline CDR1 reads MNHEY; CDR2 reads SMNVEV (reference sequence). The CDR3 consists of 14 residues. CDR3 loop: CASSLSARTDTQYF.

This chain's CDR3 is CASSPGDTRYF. This rearrangement joins TRBV12-3 or TRBV12-4 to TRBJ2-3; TCRdb's D call, TRBD1, is unchecked because there is no DNA. The length of the CDR3 is 11 residues.

The V call is TRBV6-2 or TRBV6-3, the J call TRBJ1-2; the D call from TCRdb, TRBD1, cannot be confirmed without DNA. The CDR3 consists of 17 residues. CDR1 and CDR2 (germline): MNHEY, SVGEGT. CDR3 in amino acids: CASSRIQPTEPNYGYTF.

The chain uses TRBV29-1 and TRBJ2-7. CDR1 is SQVTM, CDR2 ANQGSEA, per germline. The CDR3 runs 11 residues. CDR3 protein: CSTADGYEQYF.

Judged by frequency, this clonotype is medium-sized. The chain is built from TRBV5-1 and TRBJ1-6; TCRdb calls TRBD1, which cannot be checked without DNA. Germline V lookup: CDR1 SGHRS, CDR2 YFSETQ. The CDR3 length is 14 residues. The CDR3 here is CASSPRDRDSPLHF.